This T cell receptor (beta chain) derives from a study of T cells in Graves' hyperthyroidism and ophthalmopathy. Trimming left V 7 bases short and J 6 bases short, with 16 bases between. Looked up from germline, CDR1 is SQVTM and CDR2 is ANQGSEA. The CDR3 runs 13 residues. Template material for amplifying TCR beta CDR3 regions consisted of RNA transcripts. In the first-round RT-PCR of the TCR CDR3, the HTBI primer set was used. A single record per CDR3 protein comes from TCRdb applying MiXCR to the multiplex PCR reads. Found here are about 520,000 distinct CDR3 sequences, around a quarter of them singletons; the top ten hold 10% to 12%. This clonotype was picked up many times.

This receptor was taken from a woman aged 25-40 years with Graves' ophthalmopathy. This chain joins TRBV29-1 and TRBJ1-5; D is possibly TRBD1 (5 bases). Source material: blood. As DNA, the CDR3 is TGCAGCGCTGCCGGGGGTCTAGGTCAGCCCCAGCATTTT. This gives the protein CSAAGGLGQPQHF.